This TCR beta chain was retrieved from a study of sequential checkpoint blockade in melanoma. Sample treatment: randomized to nivolumab then ipilimumab (arm A) or the reverse (arm B). Germline V gene sequence: CDR1 SEHNR, CDR2 FQNEAQ (reference sequence). The CDR3 covers 16 residues. The J segment lost 5 bases and the V segment lost 6 bases, leaving 12 bases of the junction unmatched. Produced via immunoSEQ multiplex PCR; TCRdb's table is partial and in-frame only. The sample lists about 30,000 clones; about 89% were seen once. V is TRBV7-9 and J is TRBJ2-3, with 9 bases fitting TRBD1. The receptor's source is a human donor with melanoma. The source was CD8+ T cells sorted from blood (inferred from file names), collected from a patient given nivolumab and ipilimumab in sequence. CDR3 region: CASRSSGTGNEDTQYF. For the CDR3, the DNA is TGTGCCAGCAGGTCCTCCGGGACAGGGAATGAAGATACGCAGTATTTT.